The rows below give T cell receptor beta chains drawn from one sample of a study of PD-L1 blockade in urothelial cancer. Assay used: immunoSEQ multiplex PCR; TCRdb lists only in-frame clones, some missing. The repertoire holds 85,000 to 100,000 clones, with roughly 90% as singletons. Source: PBMCs, taken around atezolizumab (anti-PD-L1) treatment. These receptors came from a man aged 60-69 years with urothelial cancer. The CDR3 runs from the conserved cysteine through the conserved F or W. D genes are given only for firm matches. Clone size is given for some rows only: seen once, a few or many times, or a class if the clone is expanded.

d_call: TRBD2
cdr3_length: 16
j_call: TRBJ2-4
clone_size: NA
v_call: TRBV30
cdr3_nt: TGTGCCTGGAGTGTATTAAGGGTAGCGGGAGAGAACATTCAGTACTTC
cdr3_aa: CAWSVLRVAGENIQYF

d_call: TRBD1
cdr3_length: 14
j_call: TRBJ1-1
clone_size: NA
v_call: TRBV7-2
cdr3_nt: TGTGCCAGCAGCCCCTGGGACAGTAACACTGAAGCTTTCTTT
cdr3_aa: CASSPWDSNTEAFF

d_call: TRBD1
cdr3_length: 16
j_call: TRBJ2-7
clone_size: NA
v_call: TRBV28
cdr3_nt: TGTGCCAGCGGGACAGGGGGGGGGCAGAGCTCCTACGAGCAGTACTTC
cdr3_aa: CASGTGGGQSSYEQYF

d_call: TRBD2
cdr3_length: 15
j_call: TRBJ2-3
clone_size: NA
v_call: TRBV10-1
cdr3_nt: TGCGCCAGCAGTGACAGACTAGCGGGGGAAGATACGCAGTATTTT
cdr3_aa: CASSDRLAGEDTQYF

d_call: TRBD1
cdr3_length: 15
j_call: TRBJ2-2
clone_size: NA
v_call: TRBV7-9
cdr3_nt: TGTGCCAGCAGCGAGCAGGGGGCGGGTACCGGGGAGCTGTTTTTT
cdr3_aa: CASSEQGAGTGELFF

d_call: NA
cdr3_length: 16
j_call: TRBJ1-4
clone_size: NA
v_call: TRBV5-1
cdr3_nt: TGCGCCAGCAGCAAAGACCCCGGGGCAACTAATGAAAAACTGTTTTTT
cdr3_aa: CASSKDPGATNEKLFF

d_call: NA
cdr3_length: 13
j_call: TRBJ2-5
clone_size: NA
v_call: TRBV5-1
cdr3_nt: TGCGCCAGCAGCTTAACAGTACAAGAGACCCAGTACTTC
cdr3_aa: CASSLTVQETQYF

d_call: NA
cdr3_length: 13
j_call: TRBJ1-1
clone_size: NA
v_call: TRBV27
cdr3_nt: TGTGCCAGCAGTCTCCACAAGAACACTGAAGCTTTCTTT
cdr3_aa: CASSLHKNTEAFF

d_call: TRBD2
cdr3_length: 14
j_call: TRBJ2-7
clone_size: NA
v_call: TRBV6-6
cdr3_nt: TGTGCCAGCAGTGTGGGACTAGCGACTTACGAGCAGTACTTC
cdr3_aa: CASSVGLATYEQYF

d_call: TRBD2
cdr3_length: 17
j_call: TRBJ2-1
clone_size: NA
v_call: TRBV13
cdr3_nt: TGTGCCAGCAGCTTAGGGACTAGCGGGAGGGCCTTGGATGAGCAGTTCTTC
cdr3_aa: CASSLGTSGRALDEQFF

d_call: NA
cdr3_length: 14
j_call: TRBJ1-1
clone_size: once
v_call: TRBV7-2
cdr3_nt: TGTGCCAGCAGCACAGGGTCGGGGAACACTGAAGCTTTCTTT
cdr3_aa: CASSTGSGNTEAFF

d_call: TRBD1
cdr3_length: 13
j_call: TRBJ2-7
clone_size: NA
v_call: TRBV30
cdr3_nt: TGTGCCTGGGGAAGACAGGGACCTGGCGAGCAGTACTTC
cdr3_aa: CAWGRQGPGEQYF

d_call: TRBD1
cdr3_length: 19
j_call: TRBJ2-6
clone_size: NA
v_call: TRBV7-8
cdr3_nt: TGTGCCAGCAGCTCAAGGGGGACAGATCCAGTTCGGGGGGCCAACGTCCTGACTTTC
cdr3_aa: CASSSRGTDPVRGANVLTF

d_call: TRBD2
cdr3_length: 15
j_call: TRBJ2-1
clone_size: NA
v_call: TRBV7-9
cdr3_nt: TGTGCCAGCAGCACTGTCCTAGCGGGAAGAGATGAGCAGTTCTTC
cdr3_aa: CASSTVLAGRDEQFF

d_call: NA
cdr3_length: 16
j_call: TRBJ1-2
clone_size: NA
v_call: TRBV19
cdr3_nt: TGTGCCAGTAGTGAAACTGCAGCCACAGGCAGCTATGGCTACACCTTC
cdr3_aa: CASSETAATGSYGYTF

d_call: NA
cdr3_length: 12
j_call: TRBJ2-3
clone_size: NA
v_call: TRBV9
cdr3_nt: TGTGCCAGCAGCGGCAGGGTGCGGGAGCAGTATTTT
cdr3_aa: CASSGRVREQYF

d_call: NA
cdr3_length: 12
j_call: TRBJ2-1
clone_size: NA
v_call: TRBV11-2
cdr3_nt: TGTGCCAGCAGCTTATTGAGCGATGAGCAGTTCTTC
cdr3_aa: CASSLLSDEQFF

d_call: NA
cdr3_length: 15
j_call: TRBJ2-3
clone_size: NA
v_call: TRBV2
cdr3_nt: TGTGCCAGCAGCGAGGACAGAGATAGCACAGATACGCAGTATTTT
cdr3_aa: CASSEDRDSTDTQYF

d_call: NA
cdr3_length: 13
j_call: TRBJ2-7
clone_size: NA
v_call: TRBV19
cdr3_nt: TGTGCCAGTAGGTCGGCAGGGCGTCTCGAGCAGTACTTC
cdr3_aa: CASRSAGRLEQYF

d_call: TRBD2
cdr3_length: 15
j_call: TRBJ2-5
clone_size: once
v_call: TRBV10-2
cdr3_nt: TGCGCCAGCAGTGCCCCTAGCGGGGTTAGGGAGACCCAGTACTTC
cdr3_aa: CASSAPSGVRETQYF

d_call: TRBD2
cdr3_length: 18
j_call: TRBJ2-1
clone_size: NA
v_call: TRBV29-1
cdr3_nt: TGCAGCGTTGTAGGATTCTTAACGGGACCGGGACTAGATGGTGAGCAGTTCTTC
cdr3_aa: CSVVGFLTGPGLDGEQFF

d_call: NA
cdr3_length: 15
j_call: TRBJ2-3
clone_size: NA
v_call: TRBV7-3
cdr3_nt: TGTGCCAGCAGCTCCACCGGGACTAGCACAGATACGCAGTATTTT
cdr3_aa: CASSSTGTSTDTQYF

d_call: TRBD1
cdr3_length: 17
j_call: TRBJ2-3
clone_size: NA
v_call: TRBV7-6
cdr3_nt: TGTGCCAGCAGCCCATACCAACAGGGGGTCGGTCCAGATACGCAGTATTTT
cdr3_aa: CASSPYQQGVGPDTQYF

d_call: NA
cdr3_length: 13
j_call: TRBJ2-3
clone_size: NA
v_call: TRBV10-3
cdr3_nt: TGTGCCATCAGAGCCCTAGCCACAGATACGCAGTATTTT
cdr3_aa: CAIRALATDTQYF

d_call: NA
cdr3_length: 15
j_call: TRBJ2-7
clone_size: NA
v_call: TRBV6-6
cdr3_nt: TGTGCCAGCCTGAATAGACAGGATGGTATCTACGAGCAGTACTTC
cdr3_aa: CASLNRQDGIYEQYF

d_call: TRBD1
cdr3_length: 15
j_call: TRBJ2-5
clone_size: NA
v_call: TRBV7-6
cdr3_nt: TGTGCCAGCAGCTTAGGGACAGGGGCTAGGGAGACCCAGTACTTC
cdr3_aa: CASSLGTGARETQYF

d_call: NA
cdr3_length: 12
j_call: TRBJ2-5
clone_size: NA
v_call: TRBV27
cdr3_nt: TGTGCCAGCAGTCCCGAGGGTGAGACCCAGTACTTC
cdr3_aa: CASSPEGETQYF

d_call: NA
cdr3_length: 14
j_call: TRBJ1-2
clone_size: NA
v_call: TRBV5-4
cdr3_nt: TGTGCCAGCAGCTTGGAACTTACTAACTATGGCTACACCTTC
cdr3_aa: CASSLELTNYGYTF

d_call: NA
cdr3_length: 14
j_call: TRBJ1-2
clone_size: NA
v_call: TRBV10-3
cdr3_nt: TGTGCCATCAGTGAGTCGAAGCAAAATTATGGCTACACCTTC
cdr3_aa: CAISESKQNYGYTF

d_call: TRBD2
cdr3_length: 16
j_call: TRBJ2-2
clone_size: NA
v_call: TRBV27
cdr3_nt: TGTGCCAGCAGTCACCCCTCTAGCGGATTAACCGGGGAGCTGTTTTTT
cdr3_aa: CASSHPSSGLTGELFF

d_call: TRBD2
cdr3_length: 15
j_call: TRBJ2-7
clone_size: once
v_call: TRBV4-2
cdr3_nt: TGTGCCAGCAGCCCCCCGGGACTAGTGAGGTACGAGCAGTACTTC
cdr3_aa: CASSPPGLVRYEQYF

d_call: TRBD2
cdr3_length: 16
j_call: TRBJ2-3
clone_size: NA
v_call: TRBV5-1
cdr3_nt: TGCGCCAGCAGCTTGGTTAGCGGGAGTGTCGCAGATACGCAGTATTTT
cdr3_aa: CASSLVSGSVADTQYF

d_call: TRBD2
cdr3_length: 14
j_call: TRBJ2-7
clone_size: once
v_call: TRBV5-5
cdr3_nt: TGTGCCAGCAGCTTACTAGCGGGGGCCTACGAGCAGTACTTC
cdr3_aa: CASSLLAGAYEQYF

d_call: NA
cdr3_length: 17
j_call: TRBJ2-7
clone_size: once
v_call: TRBV21-1
cdr3_nt: TGTGCCAGCAGCAAAGCGATGTGCGGCGGGGGGGCCCACGAGCAGTACTTC
cdr3_aa: CASSKAMCGGGAHEQYF

d_call: NA
cdr3_length: 17
j_call: TRBJ2-3
clone_size: NA
v_call: TRBV28
cdr3_nt: TGTGCCAGCAGTTATTCCCACTTGGGAGCTAGCACAGATACGCAGTATTTT
cdr3_aa: CASSYSHLGASTDTQYF

d_call: NA
cdr3_length: 15
j_call: TRBJ1-2
clone_size: NA
v_call: TRBV7-2
cdr3_nt: TGTGCCAGCAGCTTAGCGCGGCGGTCCTCCTATGGCTACACCTTC
cdr3_aa: CASSLARRSSYGYTF

d_call: TRBD2
cdr3_length: 19
j_call: TRBJ2-7
clone_size: NA
v_call: TRBV27
cdr3_nt: TGTGCCAGCAGTTTGCGGCAGGTGGCTAGCGGGGGGGACTCCTACGAGCAGTACTTC
cdr3_aa: CASSLRQVASGGDSYEQYF

d_call: TRBD1
cdr3_length: 15
j_call: TRBJ1-1
clone_size: NA
v_call: TRBV28
cdr3_nt: TGTGCCAGCAGCCCATTAGGGGGCGGGAACACTGAAGCTTTCTTT
cdr3_aa: CASSPLGGGNTEAFF

d_call: TRBD1
cdr3_length: 13
j_call: TRBJ2-1
clone_size: NA
v_call: TRBV18
cdr3_nt: TGTGCCAGCTCTCTCGGACAGGGCAATGAGCAGTTCTTC
cdr3_aa: CASSLGQGNEQFF

d_call: NA
cdr3_length: 15
j_call: TRBJ1-2
clone_size: NA
v_call: TRBV28
cdr3_nt: TGTGCCAGCAGTTTACGGGACTCGGAGGTTGGTGGCTACACCTTC
cdr3_aa: CASSLRDSEVGGYTF

d_call: TRBD2
cdr3_length: 16
j_call: TRBJ2-1
clone_size: NA
v_call: TRBV7-9
cdr3_nt: TGTGCCAGCAGATCCGGGACTAGCGGCTCCTACAATGAGCAGTTCTTC
cdr3_aa: CASRSGTSGSYNEQFF

d_call: TRBD2
cdr3_length: 15
j_call: TRBJ2-3
clone_size: NA
v_call: TRBV29-1
cdr3_nt: TGCAGCGTTAGGGGTAGCGGGGGCTTCACAGATACGCAGTATTTT
cdr3_aa: CSVRGSGGFTDTQYF

d_call: NA
cdr3_length: 15
j_call: TRBJ1-5
clone_size: NA
v_call: TRBV5-1
cdr3_nt: TGCGCCAGCAGCTTAGGGGGGGCGAGCAATCAGCCCCAGCATTTT
cdr3_aa: CASSLGGASNQPQHF

d_call: TRBD2
cdr3_length: 15
j_call: TRBJ2-3
clone_size: NA
v_call: TRBV5-4
cdr3_nt: TGTGCCAGCAGCTTGCAAGCGGGGGGGCTAGATACGCAGTATTTT
cdr3_aa: CASSLQAGGLDTQYF

d_call: TRBD2
cdr3_length: 18
j_call: TRBJ2-7
clone_size: NA
v_call: TRBV30
cdr3_nt: TGTGCCTGGAGTGTAGCGGGGGATCCCATGATGGGTAGCTACGAGCAGTACTTC
cdr3_aa: CAWSVAGDPMMGSYEQYF

d_call: TRBD1
cdr3_length: 14
j_call: TRBJ2-7
clone_size: NA
v_call: TRBV18
cdr3_nt: TGTGCCAGCTCACCGGACAGGGAAAGCGACGAGCAGTACTTC
cdr3_aa: CASSPDRESDEQYF

d_call: TRBD1
cdr3_length: 14
j_call: TRBJ2-3
clone_size: NA
v_call: TRBV6-5
cdr3_nt: TGTGCCAGCAGTATACAGGGGGCTGGAGATACGCAGTATTTT
cdr3_aa: CASSIQGAGDTQYF

d_call: TRBD2
cdr3_length: 17
j_call: TRBJ2-3
clone_size: NA
v_call: TRBV5-4
cdr3_nt: TGTGCCAGCAGCGGCCGGGCGGGACTAGGGGCTCCCGATACGCAGTATTTT
cdr3_aa: CASSGRAGLGAPDTQYF

d_call: NA
cdr3_length: 13
j_call: TRBJ1-3
clone_size: NA
v_call: TRBV28
cdr3_nt: TGTGCCAGCAGTTCGTCCTCTGGAAACACCATATATTTT
cdr3_aa: CASSSSSGNTIYF

d_call: TRBD1
cdr3_length: 14
j_call: TRBJ1-6
clone_size: NA
v_call: TRBV5-5
cdr3_nt: TGTGCCAGCAGCTTGGGAACAGGGGATTCACCCCTCCACTTT
cdr3_aa: CASSLGTGDSPLHF

d_call: TRBD1
cdr3_length: 17
j_call: TRBJ2-6
clone_size: few
v_call: TRBV5-6
cdr3_nt: TGTGCCAGCAGCTTGTTCCAGGGGGCGCAAGGGGCCAACGTCCTGACTTTC
cdr3_aa: CASSLFQGAQGANVLTF

d_call: NA
cdr3_length: 13
j_call: TRBJ2-2
clone_size: NA
v_call: TRBV30
cdr3_nt: TGTGCCTGGGGGGTCGTGGAGGCCGGGGAGCTGTTTTTT
cdr3_aa: CAWGVVEAGELFF

d_call: NA
cdr3_length: 14
j_call: TRBJ2-5
clone_size: NA
v_call: TRBV11-2
cdr3_nt: TGTGCCAGCAGCGGCTCGTGGACTCGAGAGACCCAGTACTTC
cdr3_aa: CASSGSWTRETQYF

d_call: NA
cdr3_length: 19
j_call: TRBJ2-5
clone_size: NA
v_call: TRBV21-1
cdr3_nt: TGTGCCAGCAGCAAAGCCCCCCGTACTAGCGGGAGGCGCCAAGAGACCCAGTACTTC
cdr3_aa: CASSKAPRTSGRRQETQYF

d_call: TRBD1
cdr3_length: 16
j_call: TRBJ2-1
clone_size: once
v_call: TRBV5-5
cdr3_nt: TGTGCCAGCAGCAGACAGACAGGGGGCTCCTACAATGAGCAGTTCTTC
cdr3_aa: CASSRQTGGSYNEQFF

d_call: TRBD1
cdr3_length: 13
j_call: TRBJ2-5
clone_size: NA
v_call: TRBV19
cdr3_nt: TGTGCCAGTAGGGGGGGACAGGGCGGGACCCAGTACTTC
cdr3_aa: CASRGGQGGTQYF

d_call: TRBD1
cdr3_length: 14
j_call: TRBJ2-7
clone_size: NA
v_call: TRBV6-5
cdr3_nt: TGTGCCAGCAGGGGACAGGGGGGCCCCTACGAGCAGTACTTC
cdr3_aa: CASRGQGGPYEQYF